This entry is about one T cell receptor beta chain. Participant reports of clinical history set cohort assignment. This specimen comes from a study of blood T cell repertoires in COVID-19. Here immunoSEQ multiplex PCR was the method, and the copy in TCRdb shows in-frame clones only, minus some. Altogether 300,000 to 350,000 clones are present, approximately 86% being singletons, with the ten largest covering around 4.2%. The sequenced material came from PBMCs or T cells enriched from blood (not recorded which). The clonotype originates from a woman aged 40 to 50 with acute COVID-19.

CDR3 coding DNA: TGTGCCAGCAGTGAAGGGCGGTGGCTTCTCCAGCATTTT. Translating it yields CASSEGRWLLQHF. The rearrangement uses TRBV2 and TRBJ1-5, with D hard to call. Germline V gives CDR1 SNHLY, CDR2 FYNNEI. The length of the CDR3 is 13 residues. Deletions cut 1 base from V and 12 bases from J, with 13 bases between.